This T cell receptor beta chain was profiled in a study of blood T cell repertoires in COVID-19. About the study: PBMCs, B-cell-depleted T cells, or T cells provided the cDNA or gDNA that made up the material.

Cohorts were based on clinical histories the participants reported. Using immunoSEQ multiplex PCR, the repertoire was profiled, and TCRdb retains in-frame clones only, with some absent. Here the sample spans more than 350,000 clones, around nine tenths being singletons. The sequence derives from a woman between 18 and 29 years old who had been exposed to COVID-19. Sequencing was done on a sample of PBMCs or T cells enriched from blood (not recorded which).

The CDR3 region is CASSPLAGGNNEQFF. CDR3 DNA sequence: TGTGCCAGCAGTCCACTAGCGGGGGGCAACAATGAGCAGTTCTTC. V is TRBV6-5 and J is TRBJ2-1; the match to TRBD2 covers 12 bases. CDR3 length: 15 residues. CDR1 is MNHEY and CDR2 is SVGAGI in the germline V gene. J lost 5 bases, V lost 5 bases, and 4 bases had no gene match.